This T cell receptor beta chain was sequenced during a study of PD-1 blockade in classical Hodgkin lymphoma. Assay used: immunoSEQ multiplex PCR; TCRdb lists only in-frame clones, some missing. Here the sample spans about 53,000 clones, 81% being singletons. CDR3 length: 17 amino acids. Germline V CDR1 and CDR2: SGHRS, YFSETQ. V was cut by 1 base and J by 7 bases, with 21 bases left in between. Each of the patients experienced relapse following autologous stem cell transplantation, and their brentuximab vedotin exposure differed. The TCR originated in a human donor with classical Hodgkin lymphoma. The specimen was peripheral blood mononuclear cells (PBMCs), collected at baseline. The rearrangement joins TRBV5-1 to TRBJ2-1; the D gene is possibly TRBD1 (5 bases). The CDR3 loop reads CASSLPPQGRAFNEQFF. CDR3 DNA: TGCGCCAGCAGCTTGCCACCGCAGGGAAGGGCCTTTAATGAGCAGTTCTTC.